This entry features one T cell receptor (beta chain) sequence. These data originate in a study of blood T cell repertoires in COVID-19. Overall study context: Some COVID-19 samples were acute and others convalescent; all came from the United States, Italy and Spain. PBMCs, B-cell-depleted T cells, or T cells provided the cDNA or gDNA that made up the material.

The authors' processing: Estimated nucleated cell counts came from reference gene primer amplification. The table came from immunoSEQ multiplex PCR; TCRdb's copy has only in-frame clones and leaves some out. V and J calls and clone size are those listed in that table; D and trimming were worked out from the DNA. The repertoire holds fewer than 50,000 clones, with over 75% as singletons. V lost 5 bases, J lost 8 bases, and 10 bases stayed unmatched. CDR1 and CDR2 from the germline V gene are SGHDN and FVKESK. CDR3 length: 15 residues. The sample consisted of peripheral blood. This chain uses TRBV14 with TRBJ1-4; 8 bases match TRBD1. The origin of this receptor is a man older than 75 with active or convalescent COVID-19. The CDR3 protein is CASSGLGQGGEKLFF. The CDR3 coding sequence is TGTGCCAGCAGCGGTCTCGGACAGGGCGGAGAAAAACTGTTTTTT.